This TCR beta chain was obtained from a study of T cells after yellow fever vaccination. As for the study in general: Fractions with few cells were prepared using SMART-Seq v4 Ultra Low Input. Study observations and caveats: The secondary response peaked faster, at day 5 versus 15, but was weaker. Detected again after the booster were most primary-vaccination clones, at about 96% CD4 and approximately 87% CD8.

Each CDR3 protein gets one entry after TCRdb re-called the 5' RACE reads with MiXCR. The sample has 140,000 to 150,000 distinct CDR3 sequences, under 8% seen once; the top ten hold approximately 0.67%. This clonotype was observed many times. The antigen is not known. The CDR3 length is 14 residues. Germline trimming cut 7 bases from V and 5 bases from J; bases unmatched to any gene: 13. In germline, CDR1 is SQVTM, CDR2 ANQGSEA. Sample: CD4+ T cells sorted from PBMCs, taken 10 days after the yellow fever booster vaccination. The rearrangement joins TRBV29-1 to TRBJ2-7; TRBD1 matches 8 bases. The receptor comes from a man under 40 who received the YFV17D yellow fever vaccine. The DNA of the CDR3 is TGCAGCGCCAGGACAGGGTTCCAGGGCGACGAGCAGTACTTC. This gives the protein CSARTGFQGDEQYF.